This T cell receptor (beta chain) was sequenced in a study of shared clonotypes between healthy human individuals. Trimming cost V 5 bases and J 6 bases; bases outside gene matches: 5. The CDR3 runs 13 residues. Germline values: CDR1 SGHDT, CDR2 YYEEEE. All the donors were Caucasian adults who lived in Nashville, Tennessee. The data were produced by immunoSEQ multiplex PCR, yet TCRdb's version contains in-frame clones alone and is incomplete. Altogether roughly 2 million clones are present, 90% to 96% being singletons, with the ten largest covering roughly 0.13%. This receptor was identified in a man aged 18 to 30 in good health. Sequencing input: naive CD4+ T cells sorted from blood. Subset specified: CD45RA+ positively selected. The chain couples TRBV5-6 to TRBJ1-1; 9 positions match TRBD1. The CDR3 nucleotides are TGTGCCAGCAGGTTACAGGGGGCCGCTGAAGCTTTCTTT. Residues: CASRLQGAAEAFF.